The sequence of this T cell receptor (beta chain) was determined in a study of naive and memory T cell subsets. Overall study results and limits: RNA-based TCR counts may shift with T cell activation and differentiation. In CD4 and CD8 cells, diversity dropped from naive through EMRA.

Germline CDR1 and CDR2: SGHVS and FQNEAQ. The CDR3 covers 14 residues. The V and J ends lost 2 bases and 5 bases, in that order; junction bases with no gene match: 1. Both TRBC1 and TRBC2 were covered by a beta constant-region primer of two equimolar oligonucleotides. The ligated cDNA underwent four PCR rounds using SP2 and nested alpha and beta constant-region primers. TCRdb fed the UMI-ligation and nested PCR reads into MiXCR, producing one record per CDR3 protein. The sample carries some 16,000 distinct CDR3 sequences, around 8.2% recorded once. This clonotype was seen a few times. Its specificity is not known.

This receptor was identified in a human donor in good health. The V and J genes are TRBV7-8 and TRBJ2-1, with 9 bases identical to TRBD2. The sequencing input was central memory CD8+ T cells from blood. The CDR3 reads CASSLLAGNNEQFF. The CDR3 DNA reads as TGTGCCAGCAGCTTACTAGCGGGAAACAATGAGCAGTTCTTC.